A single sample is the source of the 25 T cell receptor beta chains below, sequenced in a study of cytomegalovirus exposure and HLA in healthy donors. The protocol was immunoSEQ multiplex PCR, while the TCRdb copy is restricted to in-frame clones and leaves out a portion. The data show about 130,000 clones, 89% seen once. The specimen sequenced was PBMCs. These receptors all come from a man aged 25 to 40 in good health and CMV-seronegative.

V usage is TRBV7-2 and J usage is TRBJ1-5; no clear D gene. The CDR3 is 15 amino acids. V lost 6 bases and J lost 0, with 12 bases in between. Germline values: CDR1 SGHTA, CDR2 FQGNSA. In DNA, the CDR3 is TGTGCCAGCAGTCCCCCGGGGATTAGCAATCAGCCCCAGCATTTT. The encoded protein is CASSPPGISNQPQHF.

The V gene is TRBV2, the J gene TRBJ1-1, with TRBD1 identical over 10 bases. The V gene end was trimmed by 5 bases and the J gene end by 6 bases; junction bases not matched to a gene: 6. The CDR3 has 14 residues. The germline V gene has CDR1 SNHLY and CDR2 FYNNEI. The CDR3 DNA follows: TGTGCCAGCAGTCCAAGACAGGGGGCATCTGAAGCTTTCTTT. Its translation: CASSPRQGASEAFF.

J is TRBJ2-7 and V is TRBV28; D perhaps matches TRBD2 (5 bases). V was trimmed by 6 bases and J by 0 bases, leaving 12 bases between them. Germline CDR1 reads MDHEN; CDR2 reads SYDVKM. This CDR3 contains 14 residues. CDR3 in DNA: TGTGCCAGCAGACTACCGGGAAGCTCCTACGAGCAGTACTTC. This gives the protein CASRLPGSSYEQYF.

The CDR3 region is CASLDRSVSYEQYF. CDR3 bases: TGTGCCAGTTTGGACAGGTCAGTCTCCTACGAGCAGTACTTC. The rearrangement links TRBV6-5 to TRBJ2-7; TRBD1 matches at 7 bases. From germline, CDR1 is MNHEY and CDR2 SVGAGI. J lost 0 bases, V lost 9 bases, and 8 bases had no gene match. The CDR3 has 14 amino acids.

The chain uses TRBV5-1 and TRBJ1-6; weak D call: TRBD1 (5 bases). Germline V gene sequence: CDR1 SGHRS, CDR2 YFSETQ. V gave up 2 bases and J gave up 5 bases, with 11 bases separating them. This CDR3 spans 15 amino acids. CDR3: CASSFRGGDNSPLHF. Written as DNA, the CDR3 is TGCGCCAGCAGCTTCCGGGGAGGGGATAATTCACCCCTCCACTTT. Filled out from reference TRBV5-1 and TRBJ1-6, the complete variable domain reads KAGVTQTPRYLIKTRGQQVTLSCSPISGHRSVSWYQQTPGQGLQFLFEYFSETQRNKGNFPGRFSGRQFSNSRSEMNVSTLELGDSALYLCASSFRGGDNSPLHFGNGTRLTVT.

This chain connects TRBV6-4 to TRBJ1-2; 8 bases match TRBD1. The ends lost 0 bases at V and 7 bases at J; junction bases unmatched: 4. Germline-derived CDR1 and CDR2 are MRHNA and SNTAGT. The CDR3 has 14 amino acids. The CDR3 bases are TGTGCCAGCAGTGACTCCCAGGGGGCGCGTGGCTACACCTTC. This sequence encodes CASSDSQGARGYTF.

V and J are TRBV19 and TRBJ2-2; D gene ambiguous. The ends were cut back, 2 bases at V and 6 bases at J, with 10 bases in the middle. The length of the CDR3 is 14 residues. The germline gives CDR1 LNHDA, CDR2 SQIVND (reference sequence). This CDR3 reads CASSIYRWSGELFF. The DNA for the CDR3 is TGTGCCAGTAGTATATACAGATGGTCCGGGGAGCTGTTTTTT. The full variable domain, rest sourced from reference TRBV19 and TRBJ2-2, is DGGITQSPKYLFRKEGQNVTLSCEQNLNHDAMYWYRQDPGQGLRLIYYSQIVNDFQKGDIAEGYSVSREKKESFPLTVTSAQKNPTAFYLCASSIYRWSGELFFGEGSRLTVL.

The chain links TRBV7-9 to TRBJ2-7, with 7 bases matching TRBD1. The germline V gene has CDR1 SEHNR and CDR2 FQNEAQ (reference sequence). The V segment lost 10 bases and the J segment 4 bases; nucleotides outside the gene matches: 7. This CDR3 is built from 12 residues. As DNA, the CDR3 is TGTGCCATCCGGACAGGAGCATACGAGCAGTACTTC. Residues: CAIRTGAYEQYF.

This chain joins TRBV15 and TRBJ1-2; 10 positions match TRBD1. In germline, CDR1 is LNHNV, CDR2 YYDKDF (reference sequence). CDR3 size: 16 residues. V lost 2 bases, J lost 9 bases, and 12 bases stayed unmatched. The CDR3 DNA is TGTGCCACCAGCAGAAAGGGCGGGACAGGGGTCTGGAGCTACACCTTC. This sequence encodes CATSRKGGTGVWSYTF.

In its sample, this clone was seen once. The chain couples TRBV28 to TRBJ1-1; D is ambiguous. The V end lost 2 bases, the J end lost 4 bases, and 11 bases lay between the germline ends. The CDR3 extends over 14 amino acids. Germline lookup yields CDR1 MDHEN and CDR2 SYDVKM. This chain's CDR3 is CASSLRRVGTEAFF. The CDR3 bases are TGTGCCAGCAGTTTAAGGAGGGTTGGCACTGAAGCTTTCTTT.

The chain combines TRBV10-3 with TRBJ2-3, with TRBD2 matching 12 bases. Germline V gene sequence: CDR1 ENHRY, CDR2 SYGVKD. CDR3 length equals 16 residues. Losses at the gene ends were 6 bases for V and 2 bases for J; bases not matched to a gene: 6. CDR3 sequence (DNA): TGTGCCATCAGAGGACTAGCGGGGACTCACACAGATACGCAGTATTTT. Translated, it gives CAIRGLAGTHTDTQYF.

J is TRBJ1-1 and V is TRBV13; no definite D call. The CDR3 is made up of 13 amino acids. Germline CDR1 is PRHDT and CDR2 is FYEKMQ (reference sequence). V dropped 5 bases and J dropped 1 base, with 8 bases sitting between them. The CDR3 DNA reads TGTGCCAGCAGCCCCCCGCGGAACACTGAAGCTTTCTTT. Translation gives CASSPPRNTEAFF. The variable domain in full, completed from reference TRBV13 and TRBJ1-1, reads AAGVIQSPRHLIKEKRETATLKCYPIPRHDTVYWYQQGPGQDPQFLISFYEKMQSDKGSIPDRFSAQQFSDYHSELNMSSLELGDSALYFCASSPPRNTEAFFGQGTRLTVV.

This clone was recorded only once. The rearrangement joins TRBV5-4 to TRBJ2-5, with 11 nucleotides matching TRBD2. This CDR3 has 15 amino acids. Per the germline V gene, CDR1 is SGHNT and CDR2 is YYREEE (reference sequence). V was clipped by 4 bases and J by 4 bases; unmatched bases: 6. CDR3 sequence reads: CASSRIAGGLETQYF. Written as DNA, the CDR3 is TGTGCCAGCAGCAGAATAGCGGGGGGGTTAGAGACCCAGTACTTC. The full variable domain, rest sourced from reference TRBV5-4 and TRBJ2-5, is ETGVTQSPTHLIKTRGQQVTLRCSSQSGHNTVSWYQQALGQGPQFIFQYYREEENGRGNFPPRFSGLQFPNYSSELNVNALELDDSALYLCASSRIAGGLETQYFGPGTRLLVL.

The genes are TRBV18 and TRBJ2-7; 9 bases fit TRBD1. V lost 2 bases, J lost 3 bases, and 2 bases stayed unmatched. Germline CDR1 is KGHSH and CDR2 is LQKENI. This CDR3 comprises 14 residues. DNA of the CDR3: TGTGCCAGCTCACCATTGGGACAGGGCTACGAGCAGTACTTC. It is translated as CASSPLGQGYEQYF.

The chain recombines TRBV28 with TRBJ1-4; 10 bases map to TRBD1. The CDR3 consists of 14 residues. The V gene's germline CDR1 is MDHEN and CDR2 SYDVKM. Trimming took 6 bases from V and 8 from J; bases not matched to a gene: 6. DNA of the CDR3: TGTGCCAGCAGCCCGGGACAGGGGTACGAAAAACTGTTTTTT. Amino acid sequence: CASSPGQGYEKLFF.

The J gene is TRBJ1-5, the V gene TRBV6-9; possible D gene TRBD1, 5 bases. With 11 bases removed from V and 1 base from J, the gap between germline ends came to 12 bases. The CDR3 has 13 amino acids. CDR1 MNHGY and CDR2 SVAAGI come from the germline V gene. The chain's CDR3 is CAPGGESNQPQHF. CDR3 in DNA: TGTGCCCCCGGGGGAGAAAGCAATCAGCCCCAGCATTTT.

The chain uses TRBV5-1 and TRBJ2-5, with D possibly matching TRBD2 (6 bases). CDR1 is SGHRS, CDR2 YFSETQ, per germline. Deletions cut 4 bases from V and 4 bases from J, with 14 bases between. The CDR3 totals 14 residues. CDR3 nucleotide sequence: TGCGCCAGCAGCCCCGGGGGAGCAGGAGAGACCCAGTACTTC. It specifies CASSPGGAGETQYF.

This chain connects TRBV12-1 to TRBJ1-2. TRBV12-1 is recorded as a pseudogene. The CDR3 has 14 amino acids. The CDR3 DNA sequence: TGTGCCAGCAGCCCTCCGGGTCCTAACTATGGCTACACCTTC. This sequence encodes CASSPPGPNYGYTF.

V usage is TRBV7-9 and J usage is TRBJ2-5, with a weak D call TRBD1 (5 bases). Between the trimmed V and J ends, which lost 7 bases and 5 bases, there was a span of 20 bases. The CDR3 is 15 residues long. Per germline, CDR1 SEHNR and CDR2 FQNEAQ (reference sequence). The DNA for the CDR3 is TGTGCCAGCACCTCCCCATCCCCAGGGCGGGAGACCCAGTACTTC. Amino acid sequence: CASTSPSPGRETQYF.

CDR3 residues: CASSREIGQRSGNTIYF. CDR3 coding DNA: TGCGCCAGCAGCCGCGAAATAGGACAGCGCTCTGGAAACACCATATATTTT. V usage is TRBV5-1 and J usage is TRBJ1-3; TRBD1 might be the D (6 bases). The CDR3 contains 17 residues. Looked up from germline, CDR1 is SGHRS and CDR2 is YFSETQ. V lost 4 bases to trimming and J lost 0 bases, with 17 bases between them.

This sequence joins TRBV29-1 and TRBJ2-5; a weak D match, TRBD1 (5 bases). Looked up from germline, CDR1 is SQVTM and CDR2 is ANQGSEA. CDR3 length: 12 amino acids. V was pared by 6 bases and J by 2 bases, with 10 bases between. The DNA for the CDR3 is TGCAGCGTGACAGCGTATCAAGAGACCCAGTACTTC. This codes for CSVTAYQETQYF.

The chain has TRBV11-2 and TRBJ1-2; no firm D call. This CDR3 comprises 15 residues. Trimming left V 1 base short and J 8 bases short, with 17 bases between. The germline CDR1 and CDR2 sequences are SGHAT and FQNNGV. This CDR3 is CASSLGPGYQQGYTF. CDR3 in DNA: TGTGCCAGCAGCTTAGGCCCAGGCTACCAGCAAGGCTACACCTTC.

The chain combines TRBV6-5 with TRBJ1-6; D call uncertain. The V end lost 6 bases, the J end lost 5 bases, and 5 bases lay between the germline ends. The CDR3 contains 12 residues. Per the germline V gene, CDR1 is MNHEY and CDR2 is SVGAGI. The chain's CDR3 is CASRNNNSPLHF. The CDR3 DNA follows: TGTGCCAGCAGGAACAATAATTCACCCCTCCACTTT.

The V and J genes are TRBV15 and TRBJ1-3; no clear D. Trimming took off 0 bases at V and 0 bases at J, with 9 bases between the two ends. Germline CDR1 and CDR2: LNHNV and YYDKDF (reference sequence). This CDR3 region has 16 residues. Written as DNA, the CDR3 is TGTGCCACCAGCAGAGATTACCAGGTCTCTGGAAACACCATATATTTT. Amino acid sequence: CATSRDYQVSGNTIYF.

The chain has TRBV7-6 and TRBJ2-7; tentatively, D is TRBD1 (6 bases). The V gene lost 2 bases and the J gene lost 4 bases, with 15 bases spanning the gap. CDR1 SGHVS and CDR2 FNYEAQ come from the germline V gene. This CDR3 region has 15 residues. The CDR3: CASSLSQGSEYEQYF. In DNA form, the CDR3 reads TGTGCCAGCAGCTTATCACAGGGTTCCGAGTACGAGCAGTACTTC.